What follows are 10 T cell receptor beta chains derived from one specimen sequenced in a study of T cells in narcolepsy. The repertoire was sequenced with immunoSEQ multiplex PCR; TCRdb's copy has only in-frame clones and lacks some. Of tens of thousands of clones listed, approximately 85% are singletons. The sequencing input was CD45RA- memory CD4+ T cells from PBMCs. These receptors were taken from a human donor with narcolepsy.

This chain uses TRBV11-2 with TRBJ2-3, with a weak D call TRBD2 (6 bases). CDR3 length equals 12 residues. V was trimmed by 5 bases and J by 7 bases, leaving 10 bases between them. Per germline, CDR1 SGHAT and CDR2 FQNNGV. The CDR3 loop reads CASSLGTYTQYF. The CDR3 DNA is TGTGCCAGCAGCCTCGGGACTTATACGCAGTATTTT.

The chain has TRBV19 and TRBJ1-1; D not resolved. The CDR3 loop spans 11 amino acids. Trimming cost V 2 bases and J 11 bases, with 9 bases left between them. Germline V CDR1 and CDR2: LNHDA, SQIVND (reference sequence). The CDR3: CASSINTDAFF. DNA of the CDR3: TGTGCCAGTAGTATAAATACAGACGCTTTCTTT.

This chain uses TRBV29-1 with TRBJ2-5; 7 bases match TRBD2. CDR1 SQVTM and CDR2 ANQGSEA come from the germline V gene. The V segment lost 7 bases and the J segment 2 bases; nucleotides outside the gene matches: 7. CDR3 size: 13 residues. CDR3 amino acids: CSAVMGGQETQYF. CDR3 coding DNA: TGCAGCGCAGTAATGGGGGGGCAAGAGACCCAGTACTTC. The full variable domain, its missing parts supplied by reference TRBV29-1 and TRBJ2-5, is SAVISQKPSRDICQRGTSLTIQCQVDSQVTMMFWYRQQPGQSLTLIATANQGSEATYESGFVIDKFPISRPNLTFSTLTVSNMSPEDSSIYLCSAVMGGQETQYFGPGTRLLVL.

This clone has only one observation. The chain combines TRBV5-1 with TRBJ2-2; 9 positions agree with TRBD2. CDR3 size: 19 residues. CDR1 is SGHRS and CDR2 is YFSETQ in the germline V gene. With 0 bases clipped from V and 1 base from J, the junction kept 10 bases outside the gene matches. Written as DNA, the CDR3 is TGCGCCAGCAGCTTGGGGAGGGCTAGCGGGGTGAAGAACACCGGGGAGCTGTTTTTT. Translated, it gives CASSLGRASGVKNTGELFF.

A single count supports this clone. In DNA, the CDR3 is TGTGCCAGCAGCTTAAGAACTAGCGGGAACACCGGGGAGCTGTTTTTT. Translated, it gives CASSLRTSGNTGELFF. The rearrangement links TRBV9 to TRBJ2-2; 8 bases agree with TRBD2. The CDR3 is 16 amino acids. Trimming cost V 4 bases and J 1 base; bases outside gene matches: 6. The germline V gene encodes CDR1 SGDLS and CDR2 YYNGEE.

The chain employs TRBV28 and TRBJ2-7, with D unresolved. Germline CDR1 reads MDHEN; CDR2 reads SYDVKM. This CDR3 contains 13 residues. Trimming stripped 2 bases from V and 6 bases from J, with 11 bases between. The CDR3 coding sequence is TGTGCCAGCAGTTTACCCCTCGTGTCCGAGCAGTACTTC. Translation gives CASSLPLVSEQYF.

This clone was seen a handful of times. The chain links TRBV6-5 to TRBJ2-7; D gene uncertain. Trimming took 6 bases from V and 2 from J, leaving 17 bases between them. CDR1 MNHEY and CDR2 SVGAGI come from the germline V gene. The CDR3 sequence is 15 residues long. This chain's CDR3 is CASRSPSAETYEQYF. Here the CDR3 DNA reads TGTGCCAGCAGATCCCCCTCTGCAGAGACCTACGAGCAGTACTTC.

The chain is built from TRBV7-2 and TRBJ1-2; a weak D match, TRBD1 (5 bases). The V end lost 3 bases, the J end lost 2 bases, and 10 bases lay between the germline ends. This CDR3 has 14 amino acids. Germline V gene lookup returns CDR1 SGHTA and CDR2 FQGNSA. The CDR3 nucleotides are TGTGCCAGCAGCTTGGATTGGGGGAACTATGGCTACACCTTC. Amino acids: CASSLDWGNYGYTF. Looking up the rest from reference TRBV7-2 and TRBJ1-2 gives the full variable domain: GAGVSQSPSNKVTEKGKDVELRCDPISGHTALYWYRQSLGQGLEFLIYFQGNSAPDKSGLPSDRFSAERTGGSVSTLTIQRTQQEDSAVYLCASSLDWGNYGYTFGSGTRLTVV.

This clone has just a few counts. The rearrangement joins TRBV19 to TRBJ2-3, with D unresolved. Germline V gene data show CDR1 as LNHDA and CDR2 as SQIVND (reference sequence). V lost 9 bases and J lost 2, with 6 bases in between. The CDR3 has 11 residues. The CDR3 loop is CASQTTDTQYF. CDR3 DNA sequence: TGTGCCAGCCAGACCACAGATACGCAGTATTTT.

This chain joins TRBV6-1 and TRBJ1-2; no reliable D call. The CDR3 loop spans 12 amino acids. V was shortened by 10 bases and J by 4 bases, with 13 bases between the two germline ends. Germline V gene sequence: CDR1 MNHNS, CDR2 SASEGT. CDR3 nucleotide sequence: TGTGCCACCGGAGGGAGGGTCTATGGCTACACCTTC. It translates to CATGGRVYGYTF.